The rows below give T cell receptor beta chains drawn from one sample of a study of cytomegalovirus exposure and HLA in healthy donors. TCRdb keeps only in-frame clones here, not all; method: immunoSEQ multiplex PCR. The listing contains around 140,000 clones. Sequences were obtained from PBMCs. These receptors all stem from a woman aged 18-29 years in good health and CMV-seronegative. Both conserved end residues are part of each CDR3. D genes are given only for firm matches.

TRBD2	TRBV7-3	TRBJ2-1	CASSLLAGEVDEQFF	TGTGCCAGCAGCTTATTAGCGGGAGAGGTGGATGAGCAGTTCTTC
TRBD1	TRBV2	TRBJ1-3	CASSEEATGSNTIYF	TGTGCCAGCAGTGAGGAAGCGACAGGGTCGAACACCATATATTTT
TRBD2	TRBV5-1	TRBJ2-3	CASSPSSGSLSTQYF	TGCGCCAGCAGCCCCTCTAGCGGGAGTCTCAGTACGCAGTATTTT
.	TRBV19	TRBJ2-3	CASSLEGDTQYF	TGTGCCAGTAGTCTGGAGGGGGATACGCAGTATTTT
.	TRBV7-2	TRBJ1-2	CASSLGGHGYTF	TGTGCCAGCAGCTTAGGGGGGCATGGCTACACCTTC
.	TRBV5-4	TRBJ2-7	CASSLGGRGGYEQYF	TGTGCCAGCAGCTTGGGAGGGAGAGGGGGCTACGAGCAGTACTTC
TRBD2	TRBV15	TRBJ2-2	CATSKTSDTGELFF	TGTGCCACCAGCAAAACTAGCGACACCGGGGAGCTGTTTTTT
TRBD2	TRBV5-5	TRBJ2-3	CASRGGREASDTQYF	TGTGCCAGCAGGGGAGGGAGGGAGGCGTCAGATACGCAGTATTTT
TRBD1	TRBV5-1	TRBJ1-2	CASSSETGAYGYTF	TGCGCCAGCAGCTCGGAGACAGGGGCATATGGCTACACCTTC
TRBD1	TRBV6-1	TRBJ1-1	CASSLDRDTEAFF	TGTGCCAGCAGTCTGGACAGGGACACTGAAGCTTTCTTT
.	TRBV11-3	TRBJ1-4	CATRTPNEKLFF	TGTGCCACCAGGACACCTAATGAAAAACTGTTTTTT
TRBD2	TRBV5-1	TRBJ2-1	CASSLSGSSYNEQFF	TGCGCCAGCAGCTTGAGCGGGAGCTCCTACAATGAGCAGTTCTTC
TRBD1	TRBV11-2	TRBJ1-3	CASSFTLTGGYGNTIYF	TGTGCCAGCAGCTTCACCCTCACAGGGGGCTATGGAAACACCATATATTTT
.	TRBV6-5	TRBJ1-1	CASSFGPGNTEAFF	.
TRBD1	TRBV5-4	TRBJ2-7	CASSFDRGRYEQYF	TGTGCCAGCAGCTTCGACAGGGGAAGGTACGAGCAGTACTTC
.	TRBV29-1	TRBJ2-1	CSVEAGIGINLGYNEQFF	TGCAGCGTTGAAGCGGGGATAGGGATCAATCTGGGCTACAATGAGCAGTTCTTC
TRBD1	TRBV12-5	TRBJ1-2	CASGLPGQGSYGYTF	TGTGCTAGTGGTCTGCCGGGACAGGGGTCCTATGGCTACACCTTC
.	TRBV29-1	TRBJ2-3	CSVESSLGARTQYF	TGCAGCGTTGAATCGAGTCTGGGGGCGCGTACGCAGTATTTT
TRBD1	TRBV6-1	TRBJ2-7	CASGDRGLVEQYF	TGTGCCAGCGGGGACAGGGGGCTTGTGGAGCAGTACTTC
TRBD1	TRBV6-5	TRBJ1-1	CASSSRGGISTEAFF	TGTGCCAGCAGTTCGCGAGGGGGCATAAGCACTGAAGCTTTCTTT
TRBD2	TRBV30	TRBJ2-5	CAWSPGLQETQYF	TGTGCCTGGAGCCCGGGACTACAAGAGACCCAGTACTTC
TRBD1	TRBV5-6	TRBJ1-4	CASSLDLGQGGEKLFF	TGTGCCAGCAGCTTGGATTTGGGACAGGGAGGTGAAAAACTGTTTTTT
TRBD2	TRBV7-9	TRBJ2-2	CASSFETSGPANTGELFF	TGTGCCAGCAGCTTCGAGACTAGCGGGCCCGCGAACACCGGGGAGCTGTTTTTT
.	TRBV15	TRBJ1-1	CATSRDHRMEATEAFF	TGTGCCACCAGCAGAGACCACCGGATGGAGGCCACTGAAGCTTTCTTT
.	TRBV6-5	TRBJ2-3	CASSLRGITDTQYF	TGTGCCAGCAGTTTAAGGGGGATCACAGATACGCAGTATTTT
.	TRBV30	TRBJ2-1	CAWSVTRSYNEQFF	TGTGCCTGGAGTGTGACTAGGTCCTACAATGAGCAGTTCTTC
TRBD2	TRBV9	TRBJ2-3	CASSGSGTSGRELADTQYF	TGTGCCAGCAGCGGATCCGGGACTAGCGGGAGAGAGTTGGCAGATACGCAGTATTTT